The sequence of this T cell receptor (beta chain) was determined in a study of T-cell memory formation after mild COVID-19. Overall study results and limits: The study found contracting CD4+ clones mainly in CM and EM and contracting CD8+ clones in EMRA. The study detected some responding clones in pre-infection memory, suggesting cross-reactive memory joined. A second wave expanding day 15 to 37 was CD4+-biased; contracting clones were balanced.

A remark on this clonotype: Its target is not known.

CDR1 is GTSNPN, CDR2 SVGIG, per germline (reference sequence). V shed 3 bases and J shed 2 bases, with 16 bases lying between them. The CDR3 runs to 16 residues. TCR alpha and TCR beta cDNA libraries carrying sample barcodes and UMIs came from 5'RACE with constant-segment primers. In TCRdb, the 5' RACE reads were re-called with MiXCR into one record per CDR3 protein. This sample has 500,000 to 600,000 distinct CDR3 sequences, with about 20% found just once. The receptor was derived from an adult woman who had mild COVID-19 (a few samples of this study predate the infection). Cell type and time point are not known. The source material was PBMCs or a T cell subset sorted from them (not recorded which). V usage is TRBV30 and J usage is TRBJ1-4; D might be TRBD1 (5 bases). The CDR3: CAWRRTWGSTNEKLFF. In DNA form, the CDR3 reads TGTGCCTGGAGGCGAACCTGGGGGTCGACTAATGAAAAACTGTTTTTT.